Here is one TCR beta chain with its context. The antigen remains undetermined. The CDR3 carries no conserved terminal phenylalanine or tryptophan, so it likely arises from a read error. The DNA is left out, because the CDR3 cannot be placed on it with certainty; the CDR3 is given as TCRdb lists it. Uncontrolled infections, other autoimmune diseases, pregnancy or lactation led to exclusion of patients. The source of the sample is a study of T cells in Graves' hyperthyroidism and ophthalmopathy. Findings of the study overall: Peripheral blood also featured most of the thyroid clonotypes expanded above 0.001. The model's output predicted ophthalmopathy at a median of 6.5 months prior to onset. Separation of ophthalmopathy from stable hyperthyroidism was achieved by a 13 V-J model.

What was amplified from RNA transcripts were TCR beta CDR3 regions. HTBI primers drove first-round RT-PCR of the TCR CDR3. TCRdb used MiXCR to reprocess the multiplex PCR reads, holding one entry per CDR3 protein. The profile shows 660,000 or so distinct CDR3 sequences, approximately 42% of them singletons. This clonotype was sampled from an adult man with Graves' disease, either hyperthyroidism or ophthalmopathy (not recorded which). Sequenced material: peripheral blood or thyroid tissue (not recorded which).

CDR3: CASSDGVY. The rearrangement joins TRBV2 to TRBJ2-2. CDR1 and CDR2 from the germline V gene are SNHLY and FYNNEI. The CDR3 comprises 8 residues, both ends counted.